Each of the 20 T cell receptor beta chains below was sequenced from the same sample in a study of blood T cell repertoires in COVID-19. The data were produced by immunoSEQ multiplex PCR, yet TCRdb's version contains in-frame clones alone and is incomplete. The sample includes 200,000 to 250,000 clones, roughly 80% of them seen just once. Sequencing was carried out using peripheral blood. The receptor source for this set is a woman aged 55-69 years with active or convalescent COVID-19.

V is TRBV24-1 and J is TRBJ2-3; possible D gene TRBD1, 6 bases. In germline, CDR1 is KGHDR, CDR2 SFDVKD. The V and J ends lost 10 bases and 5 bases respectively, with 18 bases between them. This CDR3 contains 14 residues. The CDR3 reads CATPNRVPGDTQYF. The CDR3 nucleotides read TGTGCCACTCCCAACAGGGTTCCGGGAGATACGCAGTATTTT.

The chain links TRBV5-1 to TRBJ1-2; 12 bases fit TRBD1. CDR1 SGHRS and CDR2 YFSETQ come from the germline V gene. J lost 5 bases, V lost 3 bases, and 8 bases had no gene match. The CDR3 runs to 16 residues. CDR3 sequence reads: CASSSGTGGAYYGYTF. CDR3 coding DNA: TGCGCCAGCAGCTCAGGGACAGGGGGCGCTTATTATGGCTACACCTTC.

The J gene is TRBJ2-7, the V gene TRBV28; TRBD2 might be the D (6 bases). The ends were cut back, 6 bases at V and 6 bases at J, with 18 bases in the middle. The CDR3 length is 14 residues. The germline gives CDR1 MDHEN, CDR2 SYDVKM. The CDR3 spells CASSRSSSVREQYV. The CDR3 DNA follows: TGTGCCAGCAGCCGAAGTTCTAGCGTCCGCGAGCAGTACGTC.

The genes are TRBV11-2 and TRBJ2-1; 7 nucleotides match TRBD1. CDR1 and CDR2 from the germline V gene are SGHAT and FQNNGV. The trim removed 6 bases at V and 3 bases at J, leaving 8 bases unmatched. The CDR3 contains 15 residues. The CDR3 sequence: CASRTPGQHYNEQFF. The CDR3 DNA reads TGTGCCAGCAGAACTCCGGGACAGCACTACAATGAGCAGTTCTTC.

This chain uses TRBV5-6 with TRBJ1-2; D gene ambiguous. Per the germline V gene, CDR1 is SGHDT and CDR2 is YYEEEE. The CDR3 extends over 15 amino acids. Trimming took 2 bases from V and 3 from J, leaving 14 bases between them. The chain's CDR3 is CASSFAAGGDYGYTF. CDR3 sequence (DNA): TGTGCCAGCAGCTTTGCGGCAGGCGGGGACTATGGCTACACCTTC.

The chain carries TRBV3-1 (or the pseudogene TRBV3-2) and TRBJ2-1; maybe TRBD1 (5 bases). V was clipped by 1 base and J by 7 bases, with 20 bases between them. Germline lookup yields CDR1 LGHDT and CDR2 YNNKEL (reference sequence). The CDR3 sequence is 17 residues long. CDR3 in amino acids: CASSQAARQTRPNEQFF. DNA of the CDR3: TGTGCCAGCAGCCAAGCGGCAAGACAGACTCGGCCAAATGAGCAGTTCTTC.

The chain joins TRBV11-2 to TRBJ1-5; D is undetermined. The germline gives CDR1 SGHAT, CDR2 FQNNGV. V was trimmed by 1 base and J by 3 bases, leaving 10 bases between them. The CDR3 totals 15 residues. The DNA for the CDR3 is TGTGCCAGCAGCTTAGGGAGCGCTTACAATCAGCCCCAGCATTTT. Its translation is CASSLGSAYNQPQHF.

The chain couples TRBV19 to TRBJ2-2; 7 bases line up with TRBD2. The CDR3 runs 15 residues. Germline V lookup: CDR1 LNHDA, CDR2 SQIVND (reference sequence). Losses at the gene ends were 5 bases for V and 5 bases for J; bases not matched to a gene: 8. The CDR3 sequence: CASSGQGGWTGELFF. CDR3 coding DNA: TGTGCCAGTAGTGGTCAGGGAGGGTGGACCGGGGAGCTGTTTTTT.

This clone was seen a handful of times. The chain combines TRBV28 with TRBJ1-2; D is possibly TRBD1 (5 bases). The CDR3 runs 14 residues. Germline V gene data show CDR1 as MDHEN and CDR2 as SYDVKM. V was shortened by 1 base and J by 2 bases, with 8 bases between the two germline ends. CDR3 bases: TGTGCCAGCAGTTTATCACAGGCCAACTATGGCTACACCTTC. It is translated as CASSLSQANYGYTF.

The chain employs TRBV19 and TRBJ2-1; TRBD2 matches at 10 bases. V dropped 4 bases and J dropped 8; count of bases not matched to a gene: 14. Per the germline V gene, CDR1 is LNHDA and CDR2 is SQIVND (reference sequence). This CDR3 region has 17 residues. CDR3 residues: CASSTPPLAGVDDEQFF. CDR3 bases: TGTGCCAGTAGTACCCCTCCCCTAGCGGGAGTTGACGATGAGCAGTTCTTC.

V and J are TRBV2 and TRBJ2-7, with D possibly being TRBD1 (6 bases). The CDR3 contains 15 residues. The germline gives CDR1 SNHLY, CDR2 FYNNEI. V was trimmed by 7 bases and J by 3 bases, leaving 19 bases between them. The CDR3 here is CASTDRTGFVYEQYF. In DNA form, the CDR3 reads TGTGCCAGCACGGACCGCACAGGGTTTGTCTACGAGCAGTACTTC.

V gene TRBV5-8 combines with J gene TRBJ1-2, with D possibly TRBD1 on 5 matching bases. The CDR3 sequence is 18 residues long. The V gene lost 0 bases and the J gene lost 1 base, with 19 bases spanning the gap. Germline V gene data show CDR1 as SGHTS and CDR2 as YDEGEE. The CDR3 sequence is CASSLATGPLKINYGYTF. CDR3 DNA sequence: TGTGCCAGCAGCTTGGCCACAGGTCCCCTCAAGATTAACTATGGCTACACCTTC.

The V call is TRBV5-1, the J call TRBJ1-2, with unresolved D. In germline, CDR1 is SGHRS, CDR2 YFSETQ. The CDR3 contains 14 residues. Trimming removed 0 bases at V and 4 bases at J, with 10 bases between. CDR3 amino acids: CASSLEAGPYGYTF. The CDR3 region has the DNA TGCGCCAGCAGCTTGGAAGCAGGCCCCTATGGCTACACCTTC.

The sample holds one count of this clone. V usage is TRBV7-2 and J usage is TRBJ2-2, with 8 nucleotides matching TRBD2. Looked up from germline, CDR1 is SGHTA and CDR2 is FQGNSA. The CDR3 totals 15 residues. The V gene end was trimmed by 1 base and the J gene end by 6 bases; junction bases not matched to a gene: 4. CDR3 sequence (DNA): TGTGCCAGCAGCTTAGTGTCAGCGGGGGCCGGGGAGCTGTTTTTT. Translated: CASSLVSAGAGELFF.

This sequence joins TRBV3-1 (or the pseudogene TRBV3-2) and TRBJ2-3; tentatively, D is TRBD2 (6 bases). Deletions cut 1 base from V and 2 bases from J, with 13 bases between. The CDR3 runs to 16 residues. Per the germline V gene, CDR1 is LGHDT and CDR2 is YNNKEL (reference sequence). In nucleotides, the CDR3 is TGTGCCAGCAGCCAAGGAGGTTTAGCGGTCACAGATACGCAGTATTTT. Its translation is CASSQGGLAVTDTQYF.

The rearrangement uses TRBV7-2 and TRBJ2-3, with 7 bases that match TRBD1. The CDR3 contains 16 residues. Germline V gene lookup returns CDR1 SGHTA and CDR2 FQGNSA. J lost 3 bases, V lost 5 bases, and 11 bases had no gene match. CDR3 DNA sequence: TGTGCCAGCAGCCTCCTGGGACAGCTCGGGACAGATACGCAGTATTTT. Translation: CASSLLGQLGTDTQYF. Together with reference TRBV7-2 and TRBJ2-3, the CDR3 gives the full variable domain: GAGVSQSPSNKVTEKGKDVELRCDPISGHTALYWYRQSLGQGLEFLIYFQGNSAPDKSGLPSDRFSAERTGGSVSTLTIQRTQQEDSAVYLCASSLLGQLGTDTQYFGPGTRLTVL.

The count of this clone is one. The CDR3 coding sequence is TGTGCCTCGGGGGGGTTAGTGAGTAATGGTTCACCCCTCCACTTT. This sequence encodes CASGGLVSNGSPLHF. The gene calls are TRBV7-8 and TRBJ1-6; D possibly corresponds to TRBD1 (5 bases). The CDR3 has 15 residues. Germline loops: CDR1 SGHVS, CDR2 FQNEAQ. Trimming left V 11 bases short and J 9 bases short, with 23 bases between.

The rearrangement links TRBV9 to TRBJ2-3, with 13 bases aligning to TRBD2. CDR3 size: 16 residues. Trimming removed 2 bases from V and 6 bases from J; junction bases left unmatched: 6. Germline V CDR1 and CDR2: SGDLS, YYNGEE. The CDR3 bases are TGTGCCAGCAGCGTCGGACTAGCGGGGGTTGTGGATACGCAGTATTTT. It encodes CASSVGLAGVVDTQYF.

The chain recombines TRBV19 with TRBJ1-1; TRBD1 agrees at 8 bases. Trimming took 4 bases from V and 3 from J; bases not matched to a gene: 10. This CDR3 has 16 residues. Germline CDR1 is LNHDA and CDR2 is SQIVND (reference sequence). CDR3 bases: TGTGCCAGTAGTACTCCCCGGACAGGGAAGGACACTGAAGCTTTCTTT. Its protein product is CASSTPRTGKDTEAFF.

V is TRBV14 and J is TRBJ1-1; weak D call: TRBD1 (6 bases). V lost 6 bases, J lost 0 bases, and 8 bases lay in between. The CDR3 covers 13 residues. CDR1 and CDR2 (germline): SGHDN, FVKESK. This chain's CDR3 is CASRRTVNTEAFF. The CDR3 DNA reads as TGTGCCAGCAGGCGGACAGTGAACACTGAAGCTTTCTTT.